This T cell receptor (beta chain) was identified during a study of identical twins. Notes on the study in general: Out-of-frame alpha sequences shared between twins exhibited an excess of low generation probability.

Only healthy Caucasians were enrolled as donors. V lost 0 bases and J 5 bases, leaving 12 bases between the germline ends. Germline values: CDR1 SGHKS, CDR2 YYEKEE (reference sequence). The CDR3 has 14 residues. MiXCR, run by TCRdb on the 5' RACE reads, gives a single entry per CDR3 protein. The table has under 500,000 distinct CDR3 sequences, roughly an eighth seen once. For this clonotype: Antigen: not known.

These data also featured in a second study, about yellow fever vaccine responses in identical twins.

The sequencing input was CD4+ T cells sorted from blood. This TCR was recovered from a young woman in good health. The chain couples TRBV5-5 to TRBJ2-7; D remains ambiguous. The DNA for the CDR3 is TGTGCCAGCAGCTTGGTAGGCGCGAGCCACGAGCAGTACTTC. As protein: CASSLVGASHEQYF.